The 18 T cell receptor beta chains given below trace back to one sample, sequenced in a study of T cells in Graves' hyperthyroidism and ophthalmopathy. RNA transcripts gave rise to amplified TCR beta CDR3 regions. Initially, a first-round RT-PCR of the TCR CDR3 employed the HTBI primer set. Each CDR3 protein is one row after TCRdb ran MiXCR on the multiplex PCR reads. The sample includes hundreds of thousands of distinct CDR3 sequences, 20% of them seen just once. The source material was blood. The receptor set was obtained from a man aged 25-45 years with Graves' ophthalmopathy.

J is TRBJ2-2 and V is TRBV28; TRBD2 aligns across 9 bases. Looked up from germline, CDR1 is MDHEN and CDR2 is SYDVKM. The V and J ends lost 5 bases and 0 bases, in that order; junction bases with no gene match: 13. This CDR3 region has 19 residues. In DNA form, the CDR3 reads TGTGCCAGCAGTCCCCCGGGCCTAGCGGGATTCGCGAACACCGGGGAGCTGTTTTTT. This sequence encodes CASSPPGLAGFANTGELFF.

CDR3 bases: TGTGCCAGCAGCCTGACCGGGACATCCCCCGGGCAGTACTTC. It is translated as CASSLTGTSPGQYF. This chain connects TRBV9 to TRBJ2-7; possible D gene TRBD1, 6 bases. The germline CDR1 and CDR2 sequences are SGDLS and YYNGEE. CDR3 size: 14 residues. The ends were cut back, 4 bases at V and 9 bases at J, with 20 bases in the middle.

This clonotype was observed many times. The chain combines TRBV20-1 with TRBJ2-7, with 12 bases fitting TRBD2. CDR3 length equals 15 residues. V shed 0 bases and J 3 bases; nucleotides not matched to a gene: 3. The V gene's germline CDR1 is DFQATT and CDR2 SNEGSKA (reference sequence). In nucleotides, the CDR3 is TGCAGTGCTAGAGAGCCTAGCGGGGGGGGCTACGAGCAGTACTTC. Its protein product is CSAREPSGGGYEQYF.

This clonotype was seen a few times. The genes are TRBV27 and TRBJ2-7, with TRBD2 identical over 7 bases. The CDR3 has 15 residues. CDR1 is MNHEY and CDR2 is SMNVEV in the germline V gene (reference sequence). The V gene end was trimmed by 2 bases and the J gene end by 2 bases; junction bases not matched to a gene: 6. This chain's CDR3 is CASSLTGLSTYEQYF. The CDR3 DNA is TGTGCCAGCAGTTTAACGGGACTAAGCACCTACGAGCAGTACTTC.

The genes are TRBV4-1 and TRBJ2-2; TRBD1 aligns across 8 bases. The CDR3 consists of 16 residues. The trim removed 1 base at V and 1 base at J, leaving 2 bases unmatched. Germline CDR1 is MGHRA and CDR2 is YSYEKL. CDR3 protein: CASSQAGTGNTGELFF. In DNA, the CDR3 is TGCGCCAGCAGCCAAGCCGGGACAGGGAACACCGGGGAGCTGTTTTTT.

The table lists this clonotype with many counts. J is TRBJ2-5 and V is TRBV7-9; D might be TRBD2 (5 bases). The CDR3 contains 14 residues. Trimming stripped 2 bases from V and 2 bases from J, with 9 bases between. Germline lookup yields CDR1 SEHNR and CDR2 FQNEAQ (reference sequence). The CDR3 loop is CASSLRAVQETQYF. CDR3 coding DNA: TGTGCCAGCAGCTTAAGAGCGGTACAAGAGACCCAGTACTTC.

The chain combines TRBV28 with TRBJ1-6, with D perhaps TRBD1 (6 bases). Germline lookup yields CDR1 MDHEN and CDR2 SYDVKM. This CDR3 has 18 amino acids. Trimming took off 5 bases at V and 7 bases at J, with 24 bases between the two ends. The CDR3 region has the DNA TGTGCCAGCAGTGGGGGGGGGACAACACGAGACTTAAATTCACCCCTCCACTTT. Amino acids: CASSGGGTTRDLNSPLHF.

This clonotype was recorded a few times. The V gene is TRBV18, the J gene TRBJ2-2; 7 bases map to TRBD1. From germline, CDR1 is KGHSH and CDR2 LQKENI. This CDR3 region has 15 residues. Trimming took 1 base from V and 6 from J; bases not matched to a gene: 5. Here the CDR3 DNA reads TGTGCCAGCTCACCACAAGGACAGGCTTCCGGGGAGCTGTTTTTT. Protein: CASSPQGQASGELFF.

This clonotype was detected ten times or more. V and J are TRBV2 and TRBJ1-4; D call uncertain. V lost 4 bases and J lost 4, with 13 bases in between. Germline V gives CDR1 SNHLY, CDR2 FYNNEI. CDR3 length equals 15 residues. The CDR3 sequence: CASSVNSGRNEKLFF. In nucleotides, the CDR3 is TGTGCCAGCAGTGTAAATTCAGGACGTAATGAAAAACTGTTTTTT.

The rearrangement uses TRBV20-1 and TRBJ2-3, with TRBD2 matching over 10 bases. The germline V gene encodes CDR1 DFQATT and CDR2 SNEGSKA (reference sequence). Trimming took 3 bases from V and 2 from J; bases not matched to a gene: 8. The CDR3 contains 16 residues. Here the CDR3 DNA reads TGCAGTGCTAGTCCCGGACTAGCGGATCTCACAGATACGCAGTATTTT. Protein sequence: CSASPGLADLTDTQYF.

Remarks on this clonotype: No DNA is shown, since the ends of the CDR3 on it are uncertain; the CDR3 is the one TCRdb lists. The chain has TRBV7-9 and TRBJ2-5; TRBD1 was called by the table and not checked on the DNA. Inclusive of both ends, the CDR3 amounts to 22 amino acids. Germline values: CDR1 SEHNR, CDR2 FQNEAQ (reference sequence). The CDR3 here is CASSFYICSARATTGPQETQYF.

The chain combines TRBV20-1 with TRBJ2-2; 9 positions agree with TRBD2. The J segment lost 4 bases and the V segment lost 1 base, leaving 4 bases of the junction unmatched. This CDR3 is built from 15 residues. Germline CDR1 reads DFQATT; CDR2 reads SNEGSKA (reference sequence). The CDR3 nucleotides are TGCAGTGCTAGAGTTCCTAGCGGGACCACCGGGGAGCTGTTTTTT. Its protein is CSARVPSGTTGELFF.

This clonotype appeared a few times. V is TRBV20-1 and J is TRBJ2-1; 9 bases match TRBD2. CDR1 is DFQATT and CDR2 is SNEGSKA in the germline V gene (reference sequence). CDR3 size: 18 residues. With 0 bases clipped from V and 5 bases from J, the junction kept 14 bases outside the gene matches. The CDR3: CSARDLRRASGIDNEQFF. The CDR3 DNA sequence: TGCAGTGCTAGAGATCTGCGGCGAGCTAGCGGGATTGACAATGAGCAGTTCTTC.

A few counts support this clonotype. V and J are TRBV11-1 and TRBJ2-2; 7 bases match TRBD2. J was trimmed by 7 bases and V by 4 bases; bases with no gene match: 12. The CDR3 sequence is 16 residues long. From germline, CDR1 is SGHAT and CDR2 FQDESV (reference sequence). In DNA form, the CDR3 reads TGTGCCAGCAGCTCCCGGGGTGCGGGAGAGATCGGGGAGCTGTTTTTT. This translates into CASSSRGAGEIGELFF.

This chain joins TRBV10-3 and TRBJ2-3; 9 bases map to TRBD1. The germline CDR1 and CDR2 sequences are ENHRY and SYGVKD. The junction had 8 bases not matched to a gene; V was cut back by 5 bases and J by 2 bases. This CDR3 is built from 16 residues. CDR3 in DNA: TGTGCCATCAGTTGGACGGGGGACAGGGCCACAGATACGCAGTATTTT. Translation: CAISWTGDRATDTQYF.

The rearrangement uses TRBV2 and TRBJ1-1; the match to TRBD1 covers 7 bases. The length of the CDR3 is 16 residues. J gave up 0 bases and V 6 bases, and 10 bases lay outside the gene matches. Looked up from germline, CDR1 is SNHLY and CDR2 is FYNNEI. This CDR3 reads CASRTRTGLMNTEAFF. The CDR3 DNA reads as TGTGCCAGCAGGACTCGGACAGGCTTGATGAACACTGAAGCTTTCTTT.

The chain is built from TRBV7-9 and TRBJ1-4, with D maybe TRBD1 (6 bases). Trimming left V 4 bases short and J 5 bases short, with 11 bases between. The CDR3 spans 14 residues. Germline CDR1 is SEHNR and CDR2 is FQNEAQ (reference sequence). The CDR3 reads CASSSDRSNEKLFF. The CDR3 bases are TGTGCCAGCAGCTCGGACAGATCCAATGAAAAACTGTTTTTT.

This clonotype was seen at least ten times. The chain employs TRBV28 and TRBJ2-1, with a weak D call TRBD2 (5 bases). The V and J ends lost 8 bases and 7 bases respectively, with 12 bases between them. Per the germline V gene, CDR1 is MDHEN and CDR2 is SYDVKM. The CDR3 has 12 residues. CDR3 in amino acids: CASGLAWNEQFF. The CDR3 coding sequence is TGTGCCAGCGGCCTAGCTTGGAATGAGCAGTTCTTC.